This TCR beta chain was retrieved from a study of blood T cell repertoires in COVID-19. About the research overall: Sites in the United States, Italy and Spain provided acute and convalescent COVID-19 samples. T cells, B-cell-depleted T cells, or PBMCs provided the cDNA or gDNA that served as material.

The V gene's germline CDR1 is GTSNPN and CDR2 SVGIG (reference sequence). This CDR3 is 13 amino acids long. The germline V and J ends were trimmed by 0 bases and 2 bases, with 7 bases remaining between them. Authors' analysis steps: Nucleated cell number was recorded as an estimate derived from reference gene primer amplification. The assay was immunoSEQ multiplex PCR, and TCRdb's table has in-frame clones only and misses some. The V and J calls and clone size were taken over from that table, and D and trimming were inferred from the DNA. This table holds around 81,000 clones, 60% to 80% found once. This clonotype originated in a human donor in a cohort sampled during active COVID-19. Specimen: peripheral blood. This sequence joins TRBV30 and TRBJ1-2; no firm D call. The CDR3 spells CAWSVGENYGYTF. The CDR3 region has the DNA TGTGCCTGGAGTGTGGGCGAGAACTATGGCTACACCTTC.